A single sample gave rise to the 24 T cell receptor beta chains below, sequenced in a study of cytomegalovirus exposure and HLA in healthy donors. PCR employed 60 Vbeta and 13 Jbeta primers. Method: immunoSEQ multiplex PCR; TCRdb's copy keeps in-frame clones and lacks some. Here the sample spans roughly 66,000 clones, approximately 60% being singletons. Sequenced sample: PBMCs. The receptor source for this set is a woman between 50 and 59 years old in good health and CMV-seronegative.

J is TRBJ2-5 and V is TRBV7-9; TRBD1 matches 8 bases. The CDR3 runs 15 residues. Germline V gene lookup returns CDR1 SEHNR and CDR2 FQNEAQ (reference sequence). V trimming: 0 bases; J trimming: 2 bases; junction bases outside the gene matches: 2. This CDR3 reads CASSLARQGQETQYF. DNA for the CDR3: TGTGCCAGCAGCTTAGCCCGACAGGGGCAAGAGACCCAGTACTTC. Full variable domain (missing parts from reference TRBV7-9 and TRBJ2-5): DTGVSQNPRHKITKRGQNVTFRCDPISEHNRLYWYRQTLGQGPEFLTYFQNEAQLEKSRLLSDRFSAERPKGSFSTLEIQRTEQGDSAMYLCASSLARQGQETQYFGPGTRLLVL.

Comment on this clone: The junction and the germline gene differ at one end; a read error may be behind it. The chain links TRBV7-9 to TRBJ2-7; TRBD2 matches at 9 bases. Germline CDR1 and CDR2: SEHNR and FQNEAQ (reference sequence). The CDR3 has 16 residues. The CDR3 loop reads CSSMEREDRNSYEQYF. CDR3 coding DNA: TGTTCCAGCATGGAGCGGGAGGACCGAAACTCCTACGAGCAGTACTTC. The whole variable domain, filled in from reference TRBV7-9 and TRBJ2-7, reads DTGVSQNPRHKITKRGQNVTFRCDPISEHNRLYWYRQTLGQGPEFLTYFQNEAQLEKSRLLSDRFSAERPKGSFSTLEIQRTEQGDSAMYLCSSMEREDRNSYEQYFGPGTRLTVT.

There are a few counts of this clone. The chain combines TRBV4-3 with TRBJ2-1, with TRBD2 matching over 7 bases. The germline V gene encodes CDR1 LGHNA and CDR2 YSLEER. The CDR3 is 12 amino acids. Trimming at V came to 10 bases and at J to 6 bases, leaving 6 bases not matched to a gene. This chain's CDR3 is CATPGLGNEQFF. CDR3 in DNA: TGCGCCACCCCTGGACTAGGCAATGAGCAGTTCTTC.

This chain connects TRBV7-6 to TRBJ1-3, with TRBD1 matching over 7 bases. Trimming at V came to 5 bases and at J to 6 bases, leaving 10 bases not matched to a gene. CDR1 and CDR2 from the germline V gene are SGHVS and FNYEAQ. CDR3 length: 15 amino acids. The CDR3 loop is CASSPISDRVNTIYF. As DNA, the CDR3 is TGTGCCAGCAGCCCTATATCTGACAGGGTAAACACCATATATTTT.

The V gene is TRBV5-4, the J gene TRBJ2-7, with 8 bases identical to TRBD1. V trimming: 0 bases; J trimming: 6 bases; junction bases outside the gene matches: 2. This CDR3 is built from 13 residues. Per the germline V gene, CDR1 is SGHNT and CDR2 is YYREEE (reference sequence). In DNA form, the CDR3 reads TGTGCCAGCAGCTTGGGACAGGGGCTCGAGCAGTACTTC. It yields the protein CASSLGQGLEQYF.

The chain combines TRBV14 with TRBJ1-3; TRBD1 might be the D (6 bases). There are 16 residues in the CDR3. Between the trimmed V and J ends, which lost 3 bases and 1 base, there was a span of 13 bases. The germline V gene encodes CDR1 SGHDN and CDR2 FVKESK. CDR3: CASSHLKGVSGNTIYF. CDR3 sequence (DNA): TGTGCCAGCAGCCATCTAAAGGGGGTATCTGGAAACACCATATATTTT.

This clone was detected only a few times. The genes are TRBV7-9 and TRBJ2-3; D might be TRBD1 (6 bases). This CDR3 has 16 amino acids. Germline V gene data show CDR1 as SEHNR and CDR2 as FQNEAQ (reference sequence). V was shortened by 5 bases and J by 3 bases, with 18 bases between the two germline ends. CDR3 loop: CASSVQGITGTDTQYF. In DNA form, the CDR3 reads TGTGCCAGCAGCGTACAGGGAATAACGGGGACAGATACGCAGTATTTT.

The genes are TRBV27 and TRBJ2-2; D is unresolved. The CDR3 spans 18 residues. V lost 2 bases and J lost 7, with 23 bases in between. In germline, CDR1 is MNHEY, CDR2 SMNVEV (reference sequence). The CDR3 nucleotides are TGTGCCAGCAGTTTACGAGGCGGATTCACCCCTTTGAACGGGGAGCTGTTTTTT. Amino acid sequence: CASSLRGGFTPLNGELFF.

V usage is TRBV23-1 and J usage is TRBJ2-5, with a weak D call TRBD2 (5 bases). TRBV23-1 has ORF status, its function being uncertain. This CDR3 region has 13 residues. V was shortened by 10 bases and J by 5 bases, with 17 bases between the two germline ends. The CDR3 protein is CAITGASLETQYF. CDR3 bases: TGCGCCATCACGGGTGCTAGCTTGGAGACCCAGTACTTC.

This clone was recorded once. This chain uses TRBV6-6 with TRBJ1-5, with D maybe TRBD1 (5 bases). Germline CDR1 is MNHNY and CDR2 is SVGAGI (reference sequence). The CDR3 runs 15 residues. Trimming pared 2 bases from V and 3 bases from J, leaving 11 bases between. The CDR3 bases are TGTGCCAGCAGTTACGAGGGACTGGACAATCAGCCCCAGCATTTT. Encoded protein: CASSYEGLDNQPQHF.

V is TRBV10-3 and J is TRBJ1-2, with 7 positions matching TRBD1. Per germline, CDR1 ENHRY and CDR2 SYGVKD. V lost 6 bases and J lost 4; bases outside the gene matches: 5. The CDR3 totals 13 residues. The CDR3 DNA is TGTGCCATCAGGGAGGGACAGACCTATGGCTACACCTTC. This gives the protein CAIREGQTYGYTF.

The chain uses TRBV2 and TRBJ2-1, with 8 bases identical to TRBD2. Germline V gene sequence: CDR1 SNHLY, CDR2 FYNNEI. J gave up 6 bases and V 6 bases, and 13 bases lay outside the gene matches. The CDR3 has 16 residues. CDR3 sequence reads: CASRAGDAMRGNEQFF. The DNA of the CDR3 is TGTGCCAGCAGAGCGGGAGACGCTATGCGGGGCAATGAGCAGTTCTTC.

J is TRBJ1-1 and V is TRBV5-1, with D perhaps matching TRBD1 (5 bases). Trimming took off 2 bases at V and 7 bases at J, with 15 bases between the two ends. Germline V gene data show CDR1 as SGHRS and CDR2 as YFSETQ. This CDR3 has 14 residues. The CDR3, as DNA: TGCGCCAGCAGCTTAGATAGACAGACCCTTGAAGCTTTCTTT. Residues: CASSLDRQTLEAFF.

The chain couples TRBV28 to TRBJ2-7, with D possibly being TRBD1 (6 bases). The length of the CDR3 is 16 residues. Germline V gene lookup returns CDR1 MDHEN and CDR2 SYDVKM. Trimming stripped 5 bases from V and 2 bases from J, with 19 bases between. CDR3 protein: CASSGPGTSVPYEQYF. The DNA of the CDR3 is TGTGCCAGCAGTGGGCCCGGGACAAGCGTTCCCTACGAGCAGTACTTC.

This sequence joins TRBV28 and TRBJ2-7, with a tentative D call TRBD2 (6 bases). Per germline, CDR1 MDHEN and CDR2 SYDVKM. Trimming left V 2 bases short and J 2 bases short, with 13 bases between. The length of the CDR3 is 15 residues. The CDR3 sequence is CASSLNSGITYEQYF. As DNA, the CDR3 is TGTGCCAGCAGTTTAAATAGCGGAATAACCTACGAGCAGTACTTC.

The V call is TRBV2, the J call TRBJ1-1, with D possibly TRBD1 on 5 matching bases. CDR3 length: 12 residues. CDR1 is SNHLY, CDR2 FYNNEI, per germline. Trimming stripped 6 bases from V and 7 bases from J, with 12 bases between. The CDR3 reads CASRKAGGEAFF. The DNA for the CDR3 is TGTGCCAGCAGAAAAGCGGGGGGTGAAGCTTTCTTT.

This clone has a handful of counts. The V and J genes are TRBV28 and TRBJ1-3, with D hard to call. Deletions cut 6 bases from V and 5 bases from J, with 8 bases between. Per the germline V gene, CDR1 is MDHEN and CDR2 is SYDVKM. This CDR3 is 12 amino acids long. CDR3 DNA: TGTGCCAGCAGACCCGACAGAAACACCATATATTTT. It specifies CASRPDRNTIYF.

The V call is TRBV18, the J call TRBJ1-1; D gene uncertain. Germline V gene lookup returns CDR1 KGHSH and CDR2 LQKENI. This CDR3 has 15 residues. The V end lost 2 bases, the J end lost 7 bases, and 17 bases lay between the germline ends. CDR3 coding DNA: TGTGCCAGCTCACCAGGAGGGTTCGGTATCATTGAAGCTTTCTTT. Its translation: CASSPGGFGIIEAFF.

Concerning this clone itself: Other DNA sequences in the sample encode the same CDR3. This chain connects TRBV18 to TRBJ2-6; no firm D call. Germline CDR1 KGHSH, CDR2 LQKENI. V was clipped by 1 base and J by 0 bases, with 13 bases between them. The CDR3 is 18 amino acids. The CDR3 loop is CASSPRQVISSGANVLTF. CDR3 DNA: TGTGCCAGCTCACCACGACAAGTCATCAGCTCTGGGGCCAACGTCCTGACTTTC.

Only a few counts were recorded for this clone. This rearrangement joins TRBV5-8 to TRBJ2-7; 10 nucleotides agree with TRBD1. This CDR3 is built from 15 residues. Looked up from germline, CDR1 is SGHTS and CDR2 is YDEGEE. V shed 3 bases, J shed 4 bases, and the junction held 7 bases outside the gene matches. The CDR3 DNA is TGTGCCAGCAGCTATACGCCGGACAGGGGGTACGAGCAGTACTTC. This encodes CASSYTPDRGYEQYF.

The CDR3: CASSVGNRVGYTF. The DNA for the CDR3 is TGTGCCAGCAGCGTAGGTAACCGGGTCGGCTACACCTTC. The chain uses TRBV9 and TRBJ1-2; no reliable D call. The length of the CDR3 is 13 residues. Germline lookup yields CDR1 SGDLS and CDR2 YYNGEE. V was shortened by 0 bases and J by 8 bases, with 11 bases between the two germline ends.

The chain employs TRBV4-1 and TRBJ2-3, with 7 bases fitting TRBD1. The CDR3 has 15 residues. The V gene's germline CDR1 is MGHRA and CDR2 YSYEKL. Trimming at V came to 4 bases and at J to 0 bases, leaving 4 bases not matched to a gene. The CDR3 sequence: CASSLQGVSTDTQYF. The CDR3 DNA sequence: TGCGCCAGCAGCCTCCAGGGGGTTAGCACAGATACGCAGTATTTT.

The chain recombines TRBV7-2 with TRBJ2-5; 8 bases agree with TRBD1. Germline V gives CDR1 SGHTA, CDR2 FQGNSA. This CDR3 is 15 amino acids long. V was pared by 5 bases and J by 5 bases, with 10 bases of the junction left unmatched. This chain's CDR3 is CASSPTQGVVETQYF. In nucleotides, the CDR3 is TGTGCCAGCAGCCCTACACAGGGGGTTGTTGAGACCCAGTACTTC. The variable domain in full, with the rest retrieved from reference TRBV7-2 and TRBJ2-5, is GAGVSQSPSNKVTEKGKDVELRCDPISGHTALYWYRQSLGQGLEFLIYFQGNSAPDKSGLPSDRFSAERTGGSVSTLTIQRTQQEDSAVYLCASSPTQGVVETQYFGPGTRLLVL.

The chain has TRBV7-2 and TRBJ1-5; the match to TRBD1 covers 9 bases. With 4 bases clipped from V and 6 bases from J, the junction kept 10 bases outside the gene matches. Germline values: CDR1 SGHTA, CDR2 FQGNSA. This CDR3 is 16 amino acids long. The CDR3 reads CASSSTGGGVFQPQHF. The DNA of the CDR3 is TGTGCCAGCAGCTCCACAGGGGGCGGTGTATTTCAGCCCCAGCATTTT.